The rows below give T cell receptor beta chains drawn from one sample of a study of blood T cell repertoires in COVID-19. Profiling relied on immunoSEQ multiplex PCR, and the TCRdb table lists in-frame clones only, not all of them. There are roughly 240,000 clones in the sample; 85% occur only once, and more than 4.5% lies in the top ten. The sample taken for sequencing was peripheral blood. These receptors originate from a man aged 45-65 years with COVID-19, enrolled during active disease. Each CDR3 is given with its conserved first and last residue. D genes are given only for firm matches. Clone size is not always given. Where it is, it says once, few, many or a class for expanded clones.

V gene: TRBV6-2/TRBV6-3; clone size: -; J gene: TRBJ1-1; D gene: -; CDR3 protein: CASSYPLRPEAFF; CDR3 DNA: TGTGCCAGCAGTTACCCGTTGAGGCCTGAAGCTTTCTTT
V gene: TRBV12-3/TRBV12-4; clone size: once; J gene: TRBJ1-1; D gene: TRBD1; CDR3 protein: CASSVGQGTEAFF; CDR3 DNA: TGTGCCAGCAGTGTCGGACAGGGGACTGAAGCTTTCTTT
V gene: TRBV24-1; clone size: -; J gene: TRBJ2-1; D gene: TRBD1; CDR3 protein: CATTPGQGREQFF; CDR3 DNA: TGTGCCACCACCCCCGGACAGGGGCGAGAGCAGTTCTTC
V gene: TRBV27; clone size: -; J gene: TRBJ1-4; D gene: -; CDR3 protein: CASRMGGRRSEKLFF; CDR3 DNA: TGTGCCAGCCGTATGGGGGGGCGCCGATCTGAAAAACTGTTTTTT
V gene: TRBV2; clone size: -; J gene: TRBJ2-7; D gene: -; CDR3 protein: CASSDRAYEQYF; CDR3 DNA: TGTGCCAGCAGTGATCGAGCCTACGAGCAGTACTTC
V gene: TRBV9; clone size: -; J gene: TRBJ1-3; D gene: TRBD1; CDR3 protein: CASSVTTGFGNTIYF; CDR3 DNA: TGTGCCAGCAGCGTAACGACAGGGTTTGGAAACACCATATATTTT
V gene: TRBV4-3; clone size: -; J gene: TRBJ1-1; D gene: -; CDR3 protein: CASSPSAGSRIAFF; CDR3 DNA: TGCGCCAGCAGCCCCTCGGCAGGATCAAGGATAGCTTTCTTT
V gene: TRBV2; clone size: -; J gene: TRBJ1-2; D gene: TRBD1; CDR3 protein: CASSEGQLLLGGYTF; CDR3 DNA: TGTGCCAGCAGTGAGGGACAGCTTCTCTTGGGCGGCTACACCTTC
V gene: TRBV7-9; clone size: once; J gene: TRBJ1-6; D gene: TRBD1; CDR3 protein: CASSRSGTGYSPLHF; CDR3 DNA: TGTGCCAGCAGCCGATCCGGGACAGGGTATTCACCCCTCCACTTT
V gene: TRBV6-6; clone size: -; J gene: TRBJ2-7; D gene: TRBD1; CDR3 protein: CASSLGQGAVDEQYF; CDR3 DNA: TGTGCCAGCAGTTTGGGACAGGGGGCTGTGGACGAGCAGTACTTC
V gene: TRBV5-4; clone size: -; J gene: TRBJ1-6; D gene: TRBD1; CDR3 protein: CASSRWDRSPSYNSPLHF; CDR3 DNA: TGTGCCAGCAGTCGGTGGGACAGGAGTCCTTCCTATAATTCACCCCTCCACTTT
V gene: TRBV13; clone size: -; J gene: TRBJ2-2; D gene: TRBD2; CDR3 protein: CASSLGLAGVTGELFF; CDR3 DNA: TGTGCCAGCAGCTTAGGTTTAGCGGGCGTAACCGGGGAGCTGTTTTTT
V gene: TRBV10-3; clone size: -; J gene: TRBJ2-7; D gene: -; CDR3 protein: CAISVDTTYEQYF; CDR3 DNA: TGTGCCATCAGTGTCGACACAACCTACGAGCAGTACTTC
V gene: TRBV21-1; clone size: -; J gene: TRBJ1-3; D gene: -; CDR3 protein: CAVTGGSGNTIYF; CDR3 DNA: TGTGCCGTCACGGGAGGCTCTGGAAACACCATATATTTT